The T cell receptor beta chain described here comes from a study of human T cells and chemical hapten exposure. Time point of the sample: pre-sensitization, week 0. Treatment: therapeutic diphenylcyclopropenone sensitization with weekly scalp DPC. Trimming at V came to 4 bases and at J to 15 bases, leaving 5 bases not matched to a gene. The CDR3 is made up of 11 amino acids. Germline-derived CDR1 and CDR2 are SGHTA and FQGNSA. TCRdb independently ran MiXCR on the RACE reads; one entry per CDR3 protein. Of 200,000 to 300,000 distinct CDR3 sequences in the sample, 7.5% to 9% were seen once. This clonotype was observed at least ten times.

This TCR derives from a middle-aged woman with alopecia areata. Some clones in this sample may be carry-over from other donors' samples. Sequenced here: whole blood, sampled in connection with sensitization to the hapten diphenylcyclopropenone (DPC). The chain combines TRBV7-2 with TRBJ2-2; 7 bases line up with TRBD1. The CDR3 DNA is TGTGCCAGCAGCTCCCCCAGGGGGTTGTTTTTT. This sequence encodes CASSSPRGLFF. The full variable domain, with the rest looked up from reference TRBV7-2 and TRBJ2-2, is GAGVSQSPSNKVTEKGKDVELRCDPISGHTALYWYRQSLGQGLEFLIYFQGNSAPDKSGLPSDRFSAERTGGSVSTLTIQRTQQEDSAVYLCASSSPRGLFFGEGSRLTVL.